Shown below are 6 T cell receptor beta chains from a single sample sequenced in a study of blood T cell repertoires in COVID-19. Clones were sequenced by immunoSEQ multiplex PCR, and TCRdb holds only the in-frame ones, with some missing. The table lists 200,000 to 250,000 clones, approximately 86% of them singletons, with 10% in the top ten. Sample: PBMCs or T cells enriched from blood (not recorded which). Source of these receptors: a man younger than 35 with acute COVID-19.

This clone came up a few times. This chain joins TRBV6-5 and TRBJ1-5; D might be TRBD1 (5 bases). Germline V gene data show CDR1 as MNHEY and CDR2 as SVGAGI. Deletions cut 0 bases from V and 4 bases from J, with 10 bases between. The CDR3 covers 15 residues. Written as DNA, the CDR3 is TGTGCCAGCAGTTACTCGCGTCAGGGAAATCAGCCCCAGCATTTT. It translates to CASSYSRQGNQPQHF.

This clone was recorded once. J is TRBJ2-7 and V is TRBV6-4; D ambiguous. Trimming cost V 6 bases and J 1 base, with 7 bases left between them. CDR1 and CDR2 (germline): MRHNA, SNTAGT. The CDR3 consists of 12 residues. CDR3 in amino acids: CASRRASYEQYF. Written as DNA, the CDR3 is TGTGCCAGCAGGCGAGCATCCTACGAGCAGTACTTC.

V gene TRBV7-8 combines with J gene TRBJ2-3, with a tentative D call TRBD2 (6 bases). There are 16 residues in the CDR3. The germline V gene encodes CDR1 SGHVS and CDR2 FQNEAQ. The V gene lost 7 bases and the J gene lost 1 base, with 18 bases spanning the gap. The chain's CDR3 is CASTPPGLGGTDTQYF. The CDR3 bases are TGTGCCAGCACCCCTCCGGGACTGGGCGGCACAGATACGCAGTATTTT. Drawing the rest from reference TRBV7-8 and TRBJ2-3, the complete variable domain is GAGVSQSPRYKVAKRGQDVALRCDPISGHVSLFWYQQALGQGPEFLTYFQNEAQLDKSGLPSDRFFAERPEGSVSTLKIQRTQQEDSAVYLCASTPPGLGGTDTQYFGPGTRLTVL.

The gene calls are TRBV28 and TRBJ1-2, with 7 bases that match TRBD1. V dropped 5 bases and J dropped 0; count of bases not matched to a gene: 6. Per germline, CDR1 MDHEN and CDR2 SYDVKM. The length of the CDR3 is 15 residues. The CDR3 nucleotides read TGTGCCAGCAGTCCCCGGGACAGAACTAACTATGGCTACACCTTC. The encoded protein is CASSPRDRTNYGYTF.

The chain is built from TRBV2 and TRBJ2-2; D may be TRBD2 (6 bases). The CDR3 length is 14 residues. Trimming shortened V by 8 bases and J by 2 bases, and 12 bases separated the two germline ends. CDR1 is SNHLY and CDR2 is FYNNEI in the germline V gene. The CDR3 protein is CASGTGSNTGELFF. The CDR3, as DNA: TGTGCCAGCGGCACCGGGAGTAACACCGGGGAGCTGTTTTTT. The entire variable domain, with the rest obtained from reference TRBV2 and TRBJ2-2, is as follows: EPEVTQTPSHQVTQMGQEVILRCVPISNHLYFYWYRQILGQKVEFLVSFYNNEISEKSEIFDDQFSVERPDGSNFTLKIRSTKLEDSAMYFCASGTGSNTGELFFGEGSRLTVL.

The chain has TRBV7-9 and TRBJ1-2, with 8 bases aligning to TRBD1. V shed 5 bases and J 2 bases; nucleotides not matched to a gene: 7. Germline-derived CDR1 and CDR2 are SEHNR and FQNEAQ (reference sequence). The length of the CDR3 is 15 residues. This CDR3 is CASSRGQGLNYGYTF. The CDR3 nucleotides are TGTGCCAGCAGCCGTGGACAGGGACTCAACTATGGCTACACCTTC.